This T cell receptor (beta chain) was captured by sequencing in a study of shared clonotypes between healthy human individuals. The table came from immunoSEQ multiplex PCR; TCRdb's copy has only in-frame clones and leaves some out. Here the sample spans millions of clones, approximately 95% being singletons. V was clipped by 1 base and J by 2 bases; unmatched bases: 12. The CDR3 runs 18 residues. The germline V gene encodes CDR1 SGHAT and CDR2 FQNNGV. This clone was observed once. CD45RO-negative, CCR7-selected cells formed the naive CD8 fraction, which excluded terminally differentiated effector memory CD45RA+ cells.

The chain combines TRBV11-2 with TRBJ2-5; 8 bases are shared with TRBD2. This clonotype originated in a man younger than 35 in good health. Material: naive CD8+ T cells sorted from blood. The CDR3 nucleotides read TGTGCCAGCAGCTTAGGACGGGGGGGCGGATTGAAGCAAGAGACCCAGTACTTC. Translating gives CASSLGRGGGLKQETQYF.